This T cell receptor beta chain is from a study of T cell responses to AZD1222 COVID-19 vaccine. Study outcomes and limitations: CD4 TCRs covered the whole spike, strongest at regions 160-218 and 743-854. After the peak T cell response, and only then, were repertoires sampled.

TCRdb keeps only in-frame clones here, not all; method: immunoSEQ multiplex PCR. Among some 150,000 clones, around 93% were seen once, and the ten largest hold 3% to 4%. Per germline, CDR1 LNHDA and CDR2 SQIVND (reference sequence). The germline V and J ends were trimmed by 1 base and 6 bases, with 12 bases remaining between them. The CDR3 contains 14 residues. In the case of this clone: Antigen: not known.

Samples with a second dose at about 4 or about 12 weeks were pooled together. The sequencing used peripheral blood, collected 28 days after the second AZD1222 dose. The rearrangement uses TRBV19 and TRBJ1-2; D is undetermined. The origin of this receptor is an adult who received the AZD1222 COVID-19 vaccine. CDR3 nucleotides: TGTGCCAGTAGTATAGCCCCAGGAGCACATGGCTACACCTTC. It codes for CASSIAPGAHGYTF. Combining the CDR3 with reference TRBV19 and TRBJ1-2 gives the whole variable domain DGGITQSPKYLFRKEGQNVTLSCEQNLNHDAMYWYRQDPGQGLRLIYYSQIVNDFQKGDIAEGYSVSREKKESFPLTVTSAQKNPTAFYLCASSIAPGAHGYTFGSGTRLTVV.